These 13 T cell receptor beta chains were all obtained from the same sample, sequenced in a study of T cell responses to AZD1222 COVID-19 vaccine. Profiling relied on immunoSEQ multiplex PCR, and the TCRdb table lists in-frame clones only, not all of them. The table includes roughly 120,000 clones, about 92% detected once. The source material was peripheral blood, sampled on day 0 of AZD1222 vaccination. The receptors stem from an adult in good health.

V is TRBV18 and J is TRBJ1-3; D not certain. The CDR3 runs 16 residues. V was pared by 2 bases and J by 4 bases, with 15 bases between. Germline values: CDR1 KGHSH, CDR2 LQKENI. CDR3 loop: CASSPLPGTPGNTIYF. CDR3 bases: TGTGCCAGCTCACCATTACCGGGAACGCCGGGAAACACCATATATTTT.

The V call is TRBV15, the J call TRBJ2-3; no clear D. V gave up 1 base and J gave up 2 bases, with 10 bases separating them. Per the germline V gene, CDR1 is LNHNV and CDR2 is YYDKDF (reference sequence). The CDR3 is 15 amino acids. This CDR3 is CATSRVVQHTDTQYF. The CDR3 DNA is TGTGCCACCAGCAGAGTAGTGCAGCACACAGATACGCAGTATTTT.

V gene TRBV5-8 combines with J gene TRBJ1-4; 9 nucleotides match TRBD1. V gave up 4 bases and J gave up 8 bases; unmatched junction bases: 6. Germline V gene sequence: CDR1 SGHTS, CDR2 YDEGEE. This CDR3 has 14 amino acids. CDR3 residues: CASSPGTGHEKLFF. CDR3 in DNA: TGTGCCAGCAGCCCAGGGACAGGGCACGAAAAACTGTTTTTT.

The V call is TRBV3-1 (or the pseudogene TRBV3-2), the J call TRBJ2-3, with D unclear. The CDR3 contains 14 residues. Trimming removed 6 bases from V and 0 bases from J, with 10 bases in between. Germline-derived CDR1 and CDR2 are LGHDT and YNNKEL (reference sequence). The CDR3 region has the DNA TGTGCCAGCAGTTACAGCTTGAGCACAGATACGCAGTATTTT. Translation: CASSYSLSTDTQYF.

The chain employs TRBV5-4 and TRBJ1-2; a weak D match, TRBD1 (6 bases). V lost 2 bases to trimming and J lost 6 bases, with 14 bases between them. Germline V gene data show CDR1 as SGHNT and CDR2 as YYREEE (reference sequence). The CDR3 covers 14 residues. The CDR3 region has the DNA TGTGCCAGCAGCTTTTACAGGGCTCTGGATGGCTACACCTTC. This gives the protein CASSFYRALDGYTF.

The chain links TRBV19 to TRBJ2-5, with a tentative D call TRBD1 (6 bases). With 6 bases removed from V and 2 bases from J, the gap between germline ends came to 10 bases. CDR3 length equals 13 residues. Germline CDR1 LNHDA, CDR2 SQIVND (reference sequence). CDR3 coding DNA: TGTGCCAGTAGGCGGACAGAGCAAGAGACCCAGTACTTC. It encodes CASRRTEQETQYF.

V and J are TRBV3-1 (or the pseudogene TRBV3-2) and TRBJ2-3; maybe TRBD2 (6 bases). Germline CDR1 LGHDT, CDR2 YNNKEL (reference sequence). The CDR3 has 17 amino acids. V was pared by 4 bases and J by 6 bases, with 23 bases between. CDR3 sequence: CASSLQPTGTVRDTQYF. For the CDR3, the DNA is TGTGCCAGCAGCCTGCAGCCCACCGGGACTGTTAGGGATACGCAGTATTTT.

The chain links TRBV5-6 to TRBJ1-4; 10 bases are a match to TRBD1. The CDR3 length is 15 residues. The V gene's germline CDR1 is SGHDT and CDR2 YYEEEE. With 3 bases clipped from V and 5 bases from J, the junction kept 4 bases outside the gene matches. The CDR3 DNA sequence: TGTGCCAGCAGCTCCCCGGGACAGGGGAATGAAAAACTGTTTTTT. Translation gives CASSSPGQGNEKLFF.

V and J are TRBV5-1 and TRBJ1-1; TRBD1 matches 9 bases. This CDR3 contains 15 residues. Germline CDR1 SGHRS, CDR2 YFSETQ. The junction had 12 bases not matched to a gene; V was cut back by 4 bases and J by 8 bases. The CDR3 DNA reads as TGCGCCAGCAGCATTACCGGGACAGGGTCTGGGGAAGCTTTCTTT. This translates into CASSITGTGSGEAFF.

The V call is TRBV5-6, the J call TRBJ1-6, with D possibly being TRBD1 (5 bases). The CDR3 sequence is 13 residues long. The V and J ends lost 6 bases and 8 bases respectively, with 12 bases between them. In germline, CDR1 is SGHDT, CDR2 YYEEEE. The CDR3 DNA reads as TGTGCCAGCACCTGGCAGGGACATTCACCCCTCCACTTT. Amino acids: CASTWQGHSPLHF.

This chain links TRBV19 with TRBJ2-5, with D unclear. The CDR3 has 14 residues. V was shortened by 2 bases and J by 5 bases, with 12 bases between the two germline ends. From germline, CDR1 is LNHDA and CDR2 SQIVND (reference sequence). The CDR3 loop is CASSILGSSETQYF. DNA of the CDR3: TGTGCCAGTAGTATACTAGGGTCATCGGAGACCCAGTACTTC.

As for this clone: This same CDR3 is encoded by further DNA sequences in the sample. The CDR3 region has the DNA TGTGCCAGTAGCCGGGACAGGGGACACTCTGGGGCCAACGTCCTGACTTTC. It translates to CASSRDRGHSGANVLTF. The V and J genes are TRBV19 and TRBJ2-6; 10 nucleotides line up with TRBD1. Germline V gene sequence: CDR1 LNHDA, CDR2 SQIVND (reference sequence). The V gene end was trimmed by 6 bases and the J gene end by 0 bases; junction bases not matched to a gene: 5. This CDR3 spans 17 amino acids.

This clone was recorded only once. V gene TRBV19 combines with J gene TRBJ1-5, with a possible D match to TRBD1 (5 bases). The CDR3 runs 15 residues. V shed 6 bases and J shed 1 base, with 13 bases lying between them. Germline values: CDR1 LNHDA, CDR2 SQIVND (reference sequence). CDR3 in DNA: TGTGCCAGTAGCTCTATCTGGGACAGCAATCAGCCCCAGCATTTT. Amino acids: CASSSIWDSNQPQHF.